The source of this T cell receptor beta chain is a study of cytomegalovirus exposure and HLA in healthy donors. Study summary: Roughly 180 million T cells yielded around 100 million unique TCR beta sequences, as an earlier analysis found. Study outcomes and limitations: The likely explanation for a cluster of highly shared sequence variants was sequencing artifact. It was reported that the classifier diagnosed cytomegalovirus status with high specificity and sensitivity in both the original and validation cohorts. Researchers reported in a later analysis that common viral pathogens appeared linked to several top clusters.

PCR employed 60 Vbeta and 13 Jbeta primers. Assay: immunoSEQ multiplex PCR; the TCRdb copy retains only in-frame clones and omits some. Found here are some 110,000 clones; the top ten clones hold approximately 2.6%. The trim removed 1 base at V and 3 bases at J, leaving 11 bases unmatched. CDR3 size: 18 residues. The germline CDR1 and CDR2 sequences are SGHTA and FQGNSA. Points on this clone: Its antigen is unknown.

The specimen was PBMCs. The chain employs TRBV7-2 and TRBJ2-3; TRBD2 matches 9 bases. The sequence was collected from a man aged 25 to 40 in good health and CMV-seronegative. Written as DNA, the CDR3 is TGTGCCAGCAGCTTAGTGGGTGGTAGCGGGAGTGGTACAGATACGCAGTATTTT. Translating it yields CASSLVGGSGSGTDTQYF.